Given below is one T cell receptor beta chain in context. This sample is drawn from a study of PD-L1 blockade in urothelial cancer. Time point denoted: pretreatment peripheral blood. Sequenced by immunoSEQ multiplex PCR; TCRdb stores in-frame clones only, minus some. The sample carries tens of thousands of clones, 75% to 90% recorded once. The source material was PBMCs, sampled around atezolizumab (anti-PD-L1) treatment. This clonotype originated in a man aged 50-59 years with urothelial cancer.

The CDR3 spells CASSLVGQGAGEQYF. In DNA form, the CDR3 reads TGTGCCAGCAGCTTAGTGGGACAGGGAGCTGGCGAGCAGTACTTC. The J gene is TRBJ2-7, the V gene TRBV7-8, with 9 bases fitting TRBD1. The germline CDR1 and CDR2 sequences are SGHVS and FQNEAQ. The CDR3 totals 15 residues. J lost 6 bases, V lost 1 base, and 7 bases had no gene match.